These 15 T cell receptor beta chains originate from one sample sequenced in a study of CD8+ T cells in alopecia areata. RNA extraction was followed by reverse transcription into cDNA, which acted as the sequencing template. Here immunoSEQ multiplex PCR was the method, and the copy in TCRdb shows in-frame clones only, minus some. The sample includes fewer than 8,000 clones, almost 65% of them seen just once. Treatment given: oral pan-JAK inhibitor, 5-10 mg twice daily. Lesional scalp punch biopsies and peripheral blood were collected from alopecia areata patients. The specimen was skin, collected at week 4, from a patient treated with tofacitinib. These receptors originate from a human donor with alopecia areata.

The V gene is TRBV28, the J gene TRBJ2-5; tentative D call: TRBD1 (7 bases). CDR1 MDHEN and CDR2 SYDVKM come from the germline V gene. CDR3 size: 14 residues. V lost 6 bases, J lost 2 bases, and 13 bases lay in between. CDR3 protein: CASREGAHQETQYF. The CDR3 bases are TGTGCCAGCAGGGAGGGGGCCCATCAAGAGACCCAGTACTTC. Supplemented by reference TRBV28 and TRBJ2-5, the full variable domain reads DVKVTQSSRYLVKRTGEKVFLECVQDMDHENMFWYRQDPGLGLRLIYFSYDVKMKEKGDIPEGYSVSREKKERFSLILESASTNQTSMYLCASREGAHQETQYFGPGTRLLVL.

CDR3 nucleotides: TGTGCCACCAGCAGAGGCCTACAGGGAACTAATGAAAAACTGTTTTTT. It yields the protein CATSRGLQGTNEKLFF. The chain has TRBV15 and TRBJ1-4; D perhaps matches TRBD1 (6 bases). The CDR3 runs to 16 residues. V was clipped by 1 base and J by 1 base, with 10 bases between them. Germline assignment: CDR1 LNHNV and CDR2 YYDKDF (reference sequence).

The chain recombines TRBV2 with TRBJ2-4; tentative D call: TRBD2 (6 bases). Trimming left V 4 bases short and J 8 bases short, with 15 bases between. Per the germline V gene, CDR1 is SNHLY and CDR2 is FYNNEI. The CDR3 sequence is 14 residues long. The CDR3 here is CASSGMAGRDIQYF. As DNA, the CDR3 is TGTGCCAGCAGTGGTATGGCGGGAAGAGACATTCAGTACTTC.

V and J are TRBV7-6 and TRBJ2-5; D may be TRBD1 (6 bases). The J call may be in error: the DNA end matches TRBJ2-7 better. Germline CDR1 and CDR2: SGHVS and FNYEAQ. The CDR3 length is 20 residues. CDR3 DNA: TGTGCCAGCAGCTTAGGACTCGGACAGCCAAAGAACTCTAGCTCCTACGAGCAGTACTTC. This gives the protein CASSLGLGQPKNSSSYEQYF.

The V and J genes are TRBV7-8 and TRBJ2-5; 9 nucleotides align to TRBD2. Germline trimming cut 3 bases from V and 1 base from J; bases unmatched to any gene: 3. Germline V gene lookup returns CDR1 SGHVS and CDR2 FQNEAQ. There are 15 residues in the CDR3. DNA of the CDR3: TGTGCCAGCAGCTTTGGCGGGGGGGCCCAAGAGACCCAGTACTTC. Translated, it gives CASSFGGGAQETQYF.

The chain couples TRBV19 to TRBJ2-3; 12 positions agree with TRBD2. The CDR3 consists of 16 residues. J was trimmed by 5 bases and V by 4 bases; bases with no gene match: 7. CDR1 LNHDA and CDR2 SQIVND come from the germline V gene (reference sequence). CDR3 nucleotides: TGTGCCAGTAGTACAGGACTAGCGGGGCATGGAGATACGCAGTATTTT. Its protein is CASSTGLAGHGDTQYF.

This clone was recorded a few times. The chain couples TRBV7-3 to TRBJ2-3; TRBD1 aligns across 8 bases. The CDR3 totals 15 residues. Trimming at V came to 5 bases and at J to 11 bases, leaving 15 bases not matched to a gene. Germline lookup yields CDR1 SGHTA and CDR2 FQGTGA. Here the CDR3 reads CASSPTGDQLLGQYF. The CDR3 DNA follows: TGTGCCAGCAGCCCGACAGGGGACCAGCTACTGGGGCAGTATTTT. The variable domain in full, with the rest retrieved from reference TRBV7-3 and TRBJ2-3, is GAGVSQTPSNKVTEKGKYVELRCDPISGHTALYWYRQSLGQGPEFLIYFQGTGAADDSGLPNDRFFAVRPEGSVSTLKIQRTERGDSAVYLCASSPTGDQLLGQYFGPGTRLTVL.

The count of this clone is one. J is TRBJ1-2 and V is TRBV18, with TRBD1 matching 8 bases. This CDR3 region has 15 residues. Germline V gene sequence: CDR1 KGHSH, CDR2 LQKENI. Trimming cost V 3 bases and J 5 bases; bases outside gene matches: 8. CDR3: CASSPTDRDWYGYTF. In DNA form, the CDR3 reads TGTGCCAGCTCACCCACGGACAGGGATTGGTATGGCTACACCTTC.

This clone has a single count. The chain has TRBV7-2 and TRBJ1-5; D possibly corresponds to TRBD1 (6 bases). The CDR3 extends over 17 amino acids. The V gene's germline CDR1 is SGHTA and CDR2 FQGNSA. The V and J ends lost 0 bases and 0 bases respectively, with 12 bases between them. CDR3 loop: CASSLAPGHYSNQPQHF. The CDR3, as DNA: TGTGCCAGCAGCTTAGCCCCGGGACATTATAGCAATCAGCCCCAGCATTTT.

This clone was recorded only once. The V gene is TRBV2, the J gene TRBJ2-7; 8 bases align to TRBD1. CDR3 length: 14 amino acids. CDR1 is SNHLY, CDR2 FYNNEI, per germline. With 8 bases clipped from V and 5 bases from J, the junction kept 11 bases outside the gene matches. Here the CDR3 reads CASPGGQAPHEQYF. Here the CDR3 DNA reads TGTGCCAGCCCAGGGGGCCAGGCCCCCCACGAGCAGTACTTC.

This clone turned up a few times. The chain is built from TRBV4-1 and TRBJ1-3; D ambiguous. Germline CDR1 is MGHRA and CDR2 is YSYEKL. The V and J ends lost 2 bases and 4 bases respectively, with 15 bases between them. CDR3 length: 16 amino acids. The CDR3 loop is CASSQFGLSSGNTIYF. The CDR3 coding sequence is TGCGCCAGCAGCCAATTTGGCTTGAGTTCCGGAAACACCATATATTTT.

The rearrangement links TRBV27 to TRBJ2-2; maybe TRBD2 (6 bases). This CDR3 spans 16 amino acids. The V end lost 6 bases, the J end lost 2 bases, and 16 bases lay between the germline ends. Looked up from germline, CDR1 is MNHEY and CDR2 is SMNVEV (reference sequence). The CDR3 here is CASRGGGGSNTGELFF. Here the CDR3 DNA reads TGTGCCAGCAGGGGAGGTGGCGGCTCCAACACCGGGGAGCTGTTTTTT.

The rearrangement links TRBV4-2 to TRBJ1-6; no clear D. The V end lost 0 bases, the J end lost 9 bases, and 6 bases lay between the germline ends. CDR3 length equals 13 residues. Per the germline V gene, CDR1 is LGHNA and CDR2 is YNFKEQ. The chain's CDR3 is CASSQDTASPLHF. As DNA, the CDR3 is TGTGCCAGCAGCCAAGACACAGCTTCACCCCTCCACTTT.

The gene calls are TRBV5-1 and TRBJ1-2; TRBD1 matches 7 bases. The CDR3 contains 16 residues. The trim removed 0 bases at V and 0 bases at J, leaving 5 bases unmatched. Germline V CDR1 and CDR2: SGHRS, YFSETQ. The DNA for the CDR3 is TGCGCCAGCAGCTTGGCCGGGACAGCCACTAACTATGGCTACACCTTC. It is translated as CASSLAGTATNYGYTF. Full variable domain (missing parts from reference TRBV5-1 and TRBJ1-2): KAGVTQTPRYLIKTRGQQVTLSCSPISGHRSVSWYQQTPGQGLQFLFEYFSETQRNKGNFPGRFSGRQFSNSRSEMNVSTLELGDSALYLCASSLAGTATNYGYTFGSGTRLTVV.

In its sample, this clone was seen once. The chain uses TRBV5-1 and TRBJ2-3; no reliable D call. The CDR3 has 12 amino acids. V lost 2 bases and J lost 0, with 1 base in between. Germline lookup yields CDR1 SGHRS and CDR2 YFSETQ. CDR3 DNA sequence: TGCGCCAGCAGCTTAAGCACAGATACGCAGTATTTT. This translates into CASSLSTDTQYF.